These 30 T cell receptor beta chains share one sample of origin, sequenced in a study of shared clonotypes between healthy human individuals. Only in-frame clones appear in the TCRdb table, and some are missing; sequencing was by immunoSEQ multiplex PCR. The table has roughly 2.4 million clones, 90% to 97% seen once. Sequenced input: naive CD4+ T cells sorted from blood. Subset noted: CD45RA+ positively selected. These receptors were collected from a man between 18 and 29 years old in good health.

The rearrangement links TRBV11-2 to TRBJ2-5, with 7 bases fitting TRBD1. The CDR3 consists of 14 residues. The germline V gene encodes CDR1 SGHAT and CDR2 FQNNGV. Trimming at V came to 4 bases and at J to 5 bases, leaving 7 bases not matched to a gene. The CDR3, as DNA: TGTGCCAGCAGCTGGGGACAGCCCCGGGAGACCCAGTACTTC. It yields the protein CASSWGQPRETQYF.

The chain links TRBV25-1 to TRBJ2-3, with 9 bases aligning to TRBD2. Per the germline V gene, CDR1 is MGHDK and CDR2 is SYGVNS. V lost 0 bases to trimming and J lost 9 bases; unmatched junction nucleotides: 1. This CDR3 spans 13 amino acids. Here the CDR3 reads CASSEYGTSTQYF. The CDR3 bases are TGTGCCAGCAGTGAATACGGGACTAGCACGCAGTATTTT.

This chain joins TRBV11-2 and TRBJ1-5; tentatively, D is TRBD1 (5 bases). Germline assignment: CDR1 SGHAT and CDR2 FQNNGV. V was clipped by 5 bases and J by 3 bases, with 11 bases between them. The CDR3 runs 14 residues. CDR3 sequence: CASSAGTSNQPQHF. DNA for the CDR3: TGTGCCAGCAGCGCCGGGACCTCCAATCAGCCCCAGCATTTT.

The CDR3 sequence is CASSLEGTSTDTQYF. CDR3 DNA sequence: TGTGCCAGCAGCTTAGAGGGGACTAGCACAGATACGCAGTATTTT. This chain connects TRBV11-1 to TRBJ2-3; perhaps TRBD2 as D (6 bases). Germline V gene lookup returns CDR1 SGHAT and CDR2 FQDESV (reference sequence). V shed 1 base and J shed 0 bases, with 8 bases lying between them. CDR3 length: 15 residues.

The V call is TRBV28, the J call TRBJ1-2; the D gene is possibly TRBD1 (5 bases). The V end lost 2 bases, the J end lost 4 bases, and 14 bases lay between the germline ends. The CDR3 has 15 amino acids. The germline CDR1 and CDR2 sequences are MDHEN and SYDVKM. The CDR3 spells CASSLVGGTPYGYTF. In nucleotides, the CDR3 is TGTGCCAGCAGTTTAGTGGGGGGTACGCCCTATGGCTACACCTTC.

This chain joins TRBV5-4 and TRBJ2-3, with 7 bases aligning to TRBD1. The germline V gene has CDR1 SGHNT and CDR2 YYREEE (reference sequence). This CDR3 comprises 14 residues. After removal of 4 bases from V and 0 bases from J, the junction contained 2 bases not matched to a gene. This chain's CDR3 is CASSMGQSTDTQYF. CDR3 nucleotide sequence: TGTGCCAGCAGCATGGGACAGAGCACAGATACGCAGTATTTT.

The chain employs TRBV25-1 and TRBJ2-5, with TRBD2 matching 10 bases. This CDR3 contains 14 residues. Losses at the gene ends were 8 bases for V and 3 bases for J; bases not matched to a gene: 6. Germline CDR1 reads MGHDK; CDR2 reads SYGVNS. In DNA form, the CDR3 reads TGTGCCAGCCGGTCAGCGGGAGGGGAAGAGACCCAGTACTTC. Amino acid sequence: CASRSAGGEETQYF.

The rearrangement links TRBV15 to TRBJ2-7; possibly TRBD1 for D (6 bases). This CDR3 is 18 amino acids long. Germline CDR1 and CDR2: LNHNV and YYDKDF (reference sequence). Trimming removed 4 bases at V and 5 bases at J, with 27 bases between. In DNA form, the CDR3 reads TGTGCCACCAGCACTTCCCCAGGCCAGGGGTGGTTATCACACGAGCAGTACTTC. Translation: CATSTSPGQGWLSHEQYF.

The chain has TRBV7-9 and TRBJ2-7; TRBD1 is a possible D gene (6 bases). CDR1 and CDR2 from the germline V gene are SEHNR and FQNEAQ (reference sequence). The V end was cut by 1 base, the J end by 2 bases, with 9 bases between. The CDR3 runs 14 residues. CDR3: CASSLEGVAYEQYF. The CDR3 nucleotides are TGTGCCAGCAGCTTAGAGGGGGTCGCCTACGAGCAGTACTTC.

V usage is TRBV18 and J usage is TRBJ2-5; D unclear. This CDR3 comprises 15 residues. The germline CDR1 and CDR2 sequences are KGHSH and LQKENI. Trimming took 1 base from V and 1 from J, leaving 10 bases between them. The chain's CDR3 is CASSPLTGFQETQYF. The CDR3 nucleotides are TGTGCCAGCTCACCACTAACTGGCTTCCAAGAGACCCAGTACTTC.

The chain couples TRBV7-3 to TRBJ2-2; 8 positions agree with TRBD2. V lost 4 bases and J lost 3; bases outside the gene matches: 4. The CDR3 has 15 residues. Germline V CDR1 and CDR2: SGHTA, FQGTGA. CDR3: CASSSGGADTGELFF. Written as DNA, the CDR3 is TGTGCCAGCAGCTCCGGGGGGGCGGACACCGGGGAGCTGTTTTTT.

The chain combines TRBV27 with TRBJ2-3; no firm D call. The CDR3 covers 14 residues. The germline V gene encodes CDR1 MNHEY and CDR2 SMNVEV (reference sequence). The V and J ends lost 2 bases and 2 bases respectively, with 8 bases between them. CDR3 in DNA: TGTGCCAGCAGTTTAAGGCGGACCACAGATACGCAGTATTTT. Residues: CASSLRRTTDTQYF.

The chain couples TRBV6-6 to TRBJ1-4, with D possibly TRBD1 on 5 matching bases. This CDR3 is built from 16 residues. V was trimmed by 6 bases and J by 7 bases, leaving 21 bases between them. The germline gives CDR1 MNHNY, CDR2 SVGAGI (reference sequence). CDR3 in amino acids: CASRLGPLGGGEKLFF. The DNA for the CDR3 is TGTGCCAGCAGGTTGGGTCCTCTTGGGGGAGGTGAAAAACTGTTTTTT.

This sequence joins TRBV5-1 and TRBJ2-3, with 7 positions matching TRBD2. Per the germline V gene, CDR1 is SGHRS and CDR2 is YFSETQ. This CDR3 region has 14 residues. V lost 3 bases and J lost 1; bases outside the gene matches: 2. CDR3 nucleotide sequence: TGCGCCAGCAGCTGGGCGGGGGGCACAGATACGCAGTATTTT. Its translation is CASSWAGGTDTQYF.

The genes are TRBV5-6 and TRBJ2-2; 7 positions match TRBD1. The CDR3 sequence is 16 residues long. The germline CDR1 and CDR2 sequences are SGHDT and YYEEEE. J gave up 1 base and V 4 bases, and 7 bases lay outside the gene matches. The CDR3 protein is CASSRLDRKNTGELFF. For the CDR3, the DNA is TGTGCCAGCAGCAGGTTGGACAGGAAGAACACCGGGGAGCTGTTTTTT.

The chain links TRBV27 to TRBJ1-6; TRBD1 might be the D (5 bases). V was trimmed by 5 bases and J by 7 bases, leaving 15 bases between them. The CDR3 runs to 15 residues. Looked up from germline, CDR1 is MNHEY and CDR2 is SMNVEV (reference sequence). CDR3 protein: CASSPPGTSNSPLHF. The DNA of the CDR3 is TGTGCCAGCAGTCCCCCGGGGACGTCAAATTCACCCCTCCACTTT.

Concerning this clone: The same CDR3 arises from other DNA sequences in this sample as well. The chain combines TRBV18 with TRBJ1-1; D may be TRBD1 (6 bases). CDR1 and CDR2 from the germline V gene are KGHSH and LQKENI. V was cut by 4 bases and J by 0 bases, with 9 bases left in between. The CDR3 totals 14 residues. The CDR3, as DNA: TGTGCCAGCTCACGCGACAGGCTGAACACTGAAGCTTTCTTT. Amino acids: CASSRDRLNTEAFF.

The chain carries TRBV30 and TRBJ1-2, with D possibly matching TRBD1 (6 bases). V was trimmed by 2 bases and J by 8 bases, leaving 18 bases between them. CDR3 length equals 14 residues. Germline-derived CDR1 and CDR2 are GTSNPN and SVGIG (reference sequence). This CDR3 reads CAWSTKGGAAGYTF. The CDR3 region has the DNA TGTGCCTGGAGTACTAAGGGGGGTGCTGCAGGCTACACCTTC.

V usage is TRBV28 and J usage is TRBJ1-2, with 9 bases matching TRBD1. The CDR3 is 17 residues long. With V trimmed by 2 bases and J by 7 bases, 14 bases remained unmatched. The germline gives CDR1 MDHEN, CDR2 SYDVKM. The CDR3 coding sequence is TGTGCCAGCAGTTTACTCATACGGACAGGGGCTATTACTGGCTACACCTTC. This encodes CASSLLIRTGAITGYTF.

This chain connects TRBV5-1 to TRBJ2-7; TRBD1 is a possible D gene (6 bases). V was pared by 4 bases and J by 2 bases, with 13 bases between. Looked up from germline, CDR1 is SGHRS and CDR2 is YFSETQ. CDR3 size: 14 residues. CDR3 loop: CASSPTTGTYEQYF. CDR3 nucleotides: TGCGCCAGCAGCCCCACAACAGGGACCTACGAGCAGTACTTC.

V is TRBV5-1 and J is TRBJ1-2, with no clear D. The V end lost 4 bases, the J end lost 5 bases, and 18 bases lay between the germline ends. CDR1 SGHRS and CDR2 YFSETQ come from the germline V gene. This CDR3 has 15 amino acids. CDR3: CASSPEGQTIYGYTF. CDR3 in DNA: TGCGCCAGCAGCCCGGAGGGCCAGACCATTTATGGCTACACCTTC. Drawing the rest from reference TRBV5-1 and TRBJ1-2, the complete variable domain is KAGVTQTPRYLIKTRGQQVTLSCSPISGHRSVSWYQQTPGQGLQFLFEYFSETQRNKGNFPGRFSGRQFSNSRSEMNVSTLELGDSALYLCASSPEGQTIYGYTFGSGTRLTVV.

This clone was found a few times. The chain couples TRBV6-6 to TRBJ1-2; TRBD1 aligns across 11 bases. V shed 6 bases and J 7 bases; nucleotides not matched to a gene: 10. CDR1 and CDR2 (germline): MNHNY, SVGAGI (reference sequence). CDR3 size: 15 residues. Here the CDR3 reads CASSPRGQGALGYTF. CDR3 in DNA: TGTGCCAGCAGCCCAAGAGGACAGGGGGCGCTTGGCTACACCTTC.

This chain joins TRBV6-6 and TRBJ1-3; TRBD1 might be the D (5 bases). Trimming shortened V by 3 bases and J by 0 bases, and 9 bases separated the two germline ends. The CDR3 covers 15 residues. The germline V gene has CDR1 MNHNY and CDR2 SVGAGI (reference sequence). CDR3: CASSYVGTSGNTIYF. Written as DNA, the CDR3 is TGTGCCAGCAGTTATGTAGGGACCTCTGGAAACACCATATATTTT.

This rearrangement joins TRBV2 to TRBJ2-2, with D tentatively TRBD1 (5 bases). V lost 7 bases to trimming and J lost 1 base, with 10 bases between them. This CDR3 is built from 14 residues. Germline V gives CDR1 SNHLY, CDR2 FYNNEI. Here the CDR3 DNA reads TGTGCCAGCAAAAGGGGCGGGAACACCGGGGAGCTGTTTTTT. Protein: CASKRGGNTGELFF.

The chain uses TRBV29-1 and TRBJ2-1, with D perhaps assigned TRBD1 or TRBD2 (6 bases each). Looked up from germline, CDR1 is SQVTM and CDR2 is ANQGSEA. The CDR3 totals 14 residues. The V gene lost 7 bases and the J gene lost 0 bases, with 13 bases spanning the gap. DNA of the CDR3: TGCAGCGCCCAAGGGGGGAGCTCCTACAATGAGCAGTTCTTC. The encoded protein is CSAQGGSSYNEQFF.

This clone was counted a single time. The V gene is TRBV9, the J gene TRBJ1-2; D is unresolved. The CDR3 contains 13 residues. Between the trimmed V and J ends, which lost 3 bases and 4 bases, there was a span of 10 bases. From germline, CDR1 is SGDLS and CDR2 YYNGEE. The CDR3 loop is CASSGLIAYGYTF. The CDR3 DNA follows: TGTGCCAGCAGCGGCCTTATTGCCTATGGCTACACCTTC.

The chain combines TRBV13 with TRBJ2-1; D not resolved. The CDR3 spans 13 residues. The germline V gene has CDR1 PRHDT and CDR2 FYEKMQ (reference sequence). The germline V and J ends were trimmed by 2 bases and 6 bases, with 8 bases remaining between them. The CDR3 reads CASSLMASNEQFF. CDR3 coding DNA: TGTGCCAGCAGCTTAATGGCTAGCAATGAGCAGTTCTTC.

The count of this clone is one. The chain is built from TRBV19 and TRBJ1-1, with 10 bases lining up with TRBD1. In germline, CDR1 is LNHDA, CDR2 SQIVND (reference sequence). The CDR3 sequence is 15 residues long. Losses at the gene ends were 6 bases for V and 0 bases for J; bases not matched to a gene: 4. The DNA for the CDR3 is TGTGCCAGTAGGCGACAGGGGGCCCTGAACACTGAAGCTTTCTTT. It yields the protein CASRRQGALNTEAFF. Full variable domain (missing parts from reference TRBV19 and TRBJ1-1): DGGITQSPKYLFRKEGQNVTLSCEQNLNHDAMYWYRQDPGQGLRLIYYSQIVNDFQKGDIAEGYSVSREKKESFPLTVTSAQKNPTAFYLCASRRQGALNTEAFFGQGTRLTVV.

This clone was detected only once. The rearrangement joins TRBV10-1 to TRBJ2-2; 9 positions agree with TRBD1. CDR3 length: 15 residues. The junction had 2 bases not matched to a gene; V was cut back by 4 bases and J by 2 bases. Germline-derived CDR1 and CDR2 are WNHNN and SYGVQD (reference sequence). The CDR3 DNA follows: TGCGCCAGCAGTGCGGGACAGGGTAACACCGGGGAGCTGTTTTTT. This gives the protein CASSAGQGNTGELFF.

This CDR3 is CASSQDWVPDSYNEQFF. DNA of the CDR3: TGCGCCAGCAGCCAAGATTGGGTCCCCGACTCCTACAATGAGCAGTTCTTC. This chain links TRBV4-3 with TRBJ2-1, with unresolved D. The CDR3 covers 17 residues. Germline V lookup: CDR1 LGHNA, CDR2 YSLEER. Trimming removed 0 bases from V and 0 bases from J, with 12 bases in between.